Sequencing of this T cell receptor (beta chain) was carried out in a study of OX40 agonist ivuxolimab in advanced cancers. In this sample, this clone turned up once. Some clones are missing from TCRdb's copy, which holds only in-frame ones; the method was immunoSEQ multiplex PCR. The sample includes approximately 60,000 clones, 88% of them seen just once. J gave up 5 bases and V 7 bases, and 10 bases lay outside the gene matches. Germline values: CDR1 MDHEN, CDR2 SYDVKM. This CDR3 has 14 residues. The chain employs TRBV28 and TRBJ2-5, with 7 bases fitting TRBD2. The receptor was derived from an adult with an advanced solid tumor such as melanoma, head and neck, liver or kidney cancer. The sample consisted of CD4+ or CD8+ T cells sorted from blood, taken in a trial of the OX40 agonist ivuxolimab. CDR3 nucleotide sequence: TGTGCCAGCACCCCGTCGGGGAGGGATGAGACCCAGTACTTC. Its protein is CASTPSGRDETQYF.